The clone carrying this T cell receptor beta chain has a single count. CDR1 and CDR2 from the germline V gene are SGHDT and YYEEEE. Trimming shortened V by 0 bases and J by 0 bases, and 10 bases separated the two germline ends. The CDR3 is 16 amino acids. This entry comes from a study of preoperative IRX-2 immunotherapy in early breast cancer. TCRdb's table, derived via immunoSEQ multiplex PCR, lists solely in-frame clones and lacks some. The table records about 15,000 clones, approximately 90% of them present only once. Treatment noted: preoperative locoregional IRX-2 cytokine immunotherapy. Samples came from a phase Ib trial of preoperative locoregional IRX-2 cytokine immunotherapy.

Collection of the sample occurred from a patient treated with IRX-2 immunotherapy. The chain joins TRBV5-6 to TRBJ1-5; D is unclear. The TCR comes from a human donor with breast cancer. The CDR3 region is CASSLAPDYSNQPQHF. The CDR3 coding sequence is TGTGCCAGCAGCTTGGCGCCGGATTATAGCAATCAGCCCCAGCATTTT.